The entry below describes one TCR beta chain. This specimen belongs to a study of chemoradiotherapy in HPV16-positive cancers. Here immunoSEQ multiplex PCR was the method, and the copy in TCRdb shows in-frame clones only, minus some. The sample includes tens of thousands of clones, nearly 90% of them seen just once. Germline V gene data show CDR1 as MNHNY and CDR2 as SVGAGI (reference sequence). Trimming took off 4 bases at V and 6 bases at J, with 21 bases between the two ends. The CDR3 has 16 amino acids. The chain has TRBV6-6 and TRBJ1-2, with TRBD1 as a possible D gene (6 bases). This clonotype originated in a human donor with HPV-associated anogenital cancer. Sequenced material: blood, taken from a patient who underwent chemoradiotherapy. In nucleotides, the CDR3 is TGTGCCAGCAGTTTTTCCTACTCGGGACAAAAGAATGGCTACACCTTC. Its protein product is CASSFSYSGQKNGYTF.